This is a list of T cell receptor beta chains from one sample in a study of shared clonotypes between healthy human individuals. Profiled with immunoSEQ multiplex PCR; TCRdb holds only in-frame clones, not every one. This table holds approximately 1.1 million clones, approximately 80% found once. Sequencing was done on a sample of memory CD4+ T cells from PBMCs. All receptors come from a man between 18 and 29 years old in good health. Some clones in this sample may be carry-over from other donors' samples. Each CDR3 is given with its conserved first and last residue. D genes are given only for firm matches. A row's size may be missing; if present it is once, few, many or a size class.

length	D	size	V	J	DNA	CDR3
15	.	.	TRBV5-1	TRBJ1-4	TGCGCCAGCAGCAGCGAGGGGGGGCGCGGTGAAAAACTGTTTTTT	CASSSEGGRGEKLFF
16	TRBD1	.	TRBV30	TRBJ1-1	TGTGCCTGGACGCCGTGGCGGGACAGCCAAAACACTGAAGCTTTCTTT	CAWTPWRDSQNTEAFF
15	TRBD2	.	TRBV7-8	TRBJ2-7	TGTGCCAGCAGCTCAGGACTAGCGGGAACAAACGAGCAGTACTTC	CASSSGLAGTNEQYF
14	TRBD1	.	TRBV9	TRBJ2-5	TGTGCCAGCAGCGTGGGACAGGGTCAAGAGACCCAGTACTTC	CASSVGQGQETQYF
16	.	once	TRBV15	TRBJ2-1	TGTGCCACCAGCAGTCGGGGTCCGAGCTCCTACAATGAGCAGTTCTTC	CATSSRGPSSYNEQFF
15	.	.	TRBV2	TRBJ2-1	TGTGCCAGCAGTGCAAGAGCGGTCTCCTACAATGAGCAGTTCTTC	CASSARAVSYNEQFF
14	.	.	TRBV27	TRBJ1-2	TGTGCCAGCAGTTTAAACAGGGACTCTGACGGCTACACCTTC	CASSLNRDSDGYTF
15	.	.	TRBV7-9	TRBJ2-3	TGTGCCAGCAGCTTACGGGACGTCAACACAGATACGCAGTATTTT	CASSLRDVNTDTQYF
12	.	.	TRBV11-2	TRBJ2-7	TGTGCCAGCAGCTTGGAACGGGACGAGCAGTACTTC	CASSLERDEQYF
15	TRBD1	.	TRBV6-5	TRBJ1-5	TGTGCCAGCAGGTCCGACAGGGGGGGCAATCAGCCCCAGCATTTT	CASRSDRGGNQPQHF
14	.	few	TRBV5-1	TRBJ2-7	TGCGCCAGCAGCTTGGGTCTCAGCTCCTACGAGCAGTACTTC	CASSLGLSSYEQYF
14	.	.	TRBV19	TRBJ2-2	TGTGCCAGTAGTATACCAGGGTACACCGGGGAGCTGTTTTTT	CASSIPGYTGELFF
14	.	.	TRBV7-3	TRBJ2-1	TGTGCCAGCAGCGCGGGACGCGAATACAATGAGCAGTTCTTC	CASSAGREYNEQFF
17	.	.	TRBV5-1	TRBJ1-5	TGCGCCAGCAGCCCAGGAGGGGGAGGATATAGCAATCAGCCCCAGCATTTT	CASSPGGGGYSNQPQHF
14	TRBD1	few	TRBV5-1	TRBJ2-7	TGCGCCAGCAGCTCAGGACAGGGATGGAACGAGCAGTACTTC	CASSSGQGWNEQYF
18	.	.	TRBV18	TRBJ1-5	TGTGCCAGCTCACCGTTGGCAGGGAAGTCGGGAATCTATCAGCCCCAGCATTTT	CASSPLAGKSGIYQPQHF
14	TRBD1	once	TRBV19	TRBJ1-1	TGTGCCAGTAGGACCATGACAGGGGTGACTGAAGCTTTCTTT	CASRTMTGVTEAFF
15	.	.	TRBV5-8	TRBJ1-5	TGTGCCAGCAGCCTAGAACAGCGTAGCAATCAGCCCCAGCATTTT	CASSLEQRSNQPQHF
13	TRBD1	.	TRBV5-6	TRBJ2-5	TGTGCCAGCAACAGGGGGCTGGAGGAGACCCAGTACTTC	CASNRGLEETQYF
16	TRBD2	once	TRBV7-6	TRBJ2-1	TGTGCCAGCAGCTCCGGGAGGAGATCCCCCTACAATGAGCAGTTCTTC	CASSSGRRSPYNEQFF
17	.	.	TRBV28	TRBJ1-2	TGTGCCAGCAGTTCCTCCCCGGGGGGTTTCCAGAACTATGGCTACACCTTC	CASSSSPGGFQNYGYTF
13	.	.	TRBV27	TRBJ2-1	TGTGCCAGCAGGGCTAGCTCCTACAATGAGCAGTTCTTC	CASRASSYNEQFF
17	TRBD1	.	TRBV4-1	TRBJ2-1	TGCGCCAGCAGCCAAGATGTGAGGGGGCTATCCTACAATGAGCAGTTCTTC	CASSQDVRGLSYNEQFF
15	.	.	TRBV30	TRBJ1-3	TGTGCCTGGAGTAGGGGGGTGGGCTCTGGAAACACCATATATTTT	CAWSRGVGSGNTIYF
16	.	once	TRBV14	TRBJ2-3	TGTGTCAGCAGCCAAAGACCCGGAAGAGGGGCAGATACGCAGTATTTT	CVSSQRPGRGADTQYF
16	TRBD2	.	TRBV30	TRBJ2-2	TGTGCCTGGAGTGTAGGTCGTGCTAGCGGGGGTCGGGAGCTGTTTTTT	CAWSVGRASGGRELFF
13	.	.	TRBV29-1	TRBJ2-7	TGCAGCGTTGATGGGATCGGCTCTTACGAGCAGTACTTC	CSVDGIGSYEQYF
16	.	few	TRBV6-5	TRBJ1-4	TGTGCCAGCAGTTACTCCCCCGGGCCTGGGGGTGAAAAACTGTTTTTT	CASSYSPGPGGEKLFF
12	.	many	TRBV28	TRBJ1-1	TGTGCCAGCAAGGCCTGGAGCACTGAAGCTTTCTTT	CASKAWSTEAFF
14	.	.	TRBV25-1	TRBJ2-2	TGTGCCAGCAGCCCGGATCGGAACACCGGGGAGCTGTTTTTT	CASSPDRNTGELFF
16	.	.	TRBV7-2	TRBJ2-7	TGTGCCAGCAGCTTAAGGTCAGGGGCTATCTCCTACGAGCAGTACTTC	CASSLRSGAISYEQYF
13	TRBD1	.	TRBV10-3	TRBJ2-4	TGTGCCATCAGTGGTCAACAGGGGGACATTCAGTACTTC	CAISGQQGDIQYF
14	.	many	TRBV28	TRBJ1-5	TGTGCCAGCAGTTCATCCCTCGTCGAGGGCCTTGGGCATTTT	CASSSSLVEGLGHF
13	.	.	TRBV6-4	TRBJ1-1	TGTGCCAGCAGTTGGACAACCCAAACTGAAGCTTTCTTT	CASSWTTQTEAFF
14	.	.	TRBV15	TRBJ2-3	TGTGCCACCAGCAGAGATACAAACACAGATACGCAGTATTTT	CATSRDTNTDTQYF
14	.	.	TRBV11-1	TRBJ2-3	TGTGCCAGCGCCCGGGACACCGGTGCAGATACGCAGTATTTT	CASARDTGADTQYF
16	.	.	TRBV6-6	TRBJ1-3	TGTGCCAGCAGTTGGACATCTCAGACTTCTGGAAACACCATATATTTT	CASSWTSQTSGNTIYF
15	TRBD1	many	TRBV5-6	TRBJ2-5	TGTGCCAGCAGCTTGGACAGGGGGCGCGGGGAGACCCAGTACTTC	CASSLDRGRGETQYF
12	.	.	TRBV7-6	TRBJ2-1	TGTGCCAGCAGCCTACGGACCCATGAGCAGTTCTTC	CASSLRTHEQFF
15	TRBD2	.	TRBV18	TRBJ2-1	TGTGCCAGCTCACCAGCGCGGGAGGGTTACAATGAGCAGTTCTTC	CASSPAREGYNEQFF
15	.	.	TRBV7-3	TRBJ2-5	TGTGCCAGCAGCTTCAGGGGAGCGAGGGGGGAGACCCAGTACTTC	CASSFRGARGETQYF
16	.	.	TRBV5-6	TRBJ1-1	TGTGCCAGCAGCTTGTCGGGGGGAGGGAAGAACACTGAAGCTTTCTTT	CASSLSGGGKNTEAFF
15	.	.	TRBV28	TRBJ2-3	TGTGCCAGCAAGCCGTCTTGGCGGGGCACGGGAACGCAGTATTTT	CASKPSWRGTGTQYF
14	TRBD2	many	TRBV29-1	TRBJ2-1	TGCAGCGTGGCCGGGACTAGCGGGAGTGGCGAGCAGTTCTTC	CSVAGTSGSGEQFF
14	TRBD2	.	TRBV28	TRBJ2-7	TGTGCCAGCTCTAGCGGGAGGGCCCCCTATGAGCAGTACTTC	CASSSGRAPYEQYF
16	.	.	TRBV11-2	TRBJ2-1	TGTGCCAGCAGGGGACAACGGCGGGCGTACTACAATGAGCAGTTCTTC	CASRGQRRAYYNEQFF
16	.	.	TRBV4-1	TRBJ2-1	TGCGCCAGCAGCCAAGGACTGGGGCCCTCCTACAATGAGCAGTTCTTC	CASSQGLGPSYNEQFF